This TCR beta chain stems from a study of T cell responses to AZD1222 COVID-19 vaccine. General study results and limits: Vaccine-associated CD4 TCRs ranged over spike, dominating at 160-218 and 743-854. Reports say nearly half of spike-specific TCRs go after unmutated variant regions. The breadth and depth of Spike-specific TCRs increased once two AZD1222 doses had been given. Baseline seropositivity occurred in only a handful of AZD1222 recipients.

This CDR3 spans 12 amino acids. Germline V gene lookup returns CDR1 MNHEY and CDR2 SMNVEV (reference sequence). V lost 4 bases, J lost 11 bases, and 13 bases lay in between. Details on this clone: Its antigen is not known.

Sequenced by immunoSEQ multiplex PCR; TCRdb stores in-frame clones only, minus some. Of 13,000 to 15,000 clones listed, more than 80% were seen once; the top ten hold around 39%. The source of this sequence is an adult who received the AZD1222 COVID-19 vaccine. This specimen consisted of peripheral blood, obtained 28 days after the second AZD1222 dose. The rearrangement uses TRBV27 and TRBJ2-3, with a possible D match to TRBD2 (5 bases). CDR3 in amino acids: CASSSSFSGQYF. CDR3 DNA: TGTGCCAGCAGTTCTAGCTTCTCCGGGCAGTATTTT.